This T cell receptor (beta chain) was profiled in a study of immune characterization of retroperitoneal liposarcoma. There are many counts of this clonotype. TCRdb ran MiXCR on the PCR reads and lists one entry per CDR3 protein. The sample yields over 15,000 distinct CDR3 sequences, approximately 37% seen once. This receptor was taken from a male donor with retroperitoneal liposarcoma. The specimen sequenced was blood.

The DNA of the CDR3 is TGTGCCAGCAGCCCAAGTGGCGGGAGTCTCTCCTACGAGCAGTTCTTC. Protein product: CASSPSGGSLSYEQFF. The genes are TRBV7-6 and TRBJ2-1; TRBD2 aligns across 7 bases. CDR1 and CDR2 from the germline V gene are SGHVS and FNYEAQ. The V segment lost 5 bases and the J segment 10 bases; nucleotides outside the gene matches: 17. The CDR3 is 16 residues long. Supplemented by reference TRBV7-6 and TRBJ2-1, the full variable domain reads GAGVSQSPRYKVTKRGQDVALRCDPISGHVSLYWYRQALGQGPEFLTYFNYEAQQDKSGLPNDRFSAERPEGSISTLTIQRTEQRDSAMYRCASSPSGGSLSYEQFFGPGTRLTVL.